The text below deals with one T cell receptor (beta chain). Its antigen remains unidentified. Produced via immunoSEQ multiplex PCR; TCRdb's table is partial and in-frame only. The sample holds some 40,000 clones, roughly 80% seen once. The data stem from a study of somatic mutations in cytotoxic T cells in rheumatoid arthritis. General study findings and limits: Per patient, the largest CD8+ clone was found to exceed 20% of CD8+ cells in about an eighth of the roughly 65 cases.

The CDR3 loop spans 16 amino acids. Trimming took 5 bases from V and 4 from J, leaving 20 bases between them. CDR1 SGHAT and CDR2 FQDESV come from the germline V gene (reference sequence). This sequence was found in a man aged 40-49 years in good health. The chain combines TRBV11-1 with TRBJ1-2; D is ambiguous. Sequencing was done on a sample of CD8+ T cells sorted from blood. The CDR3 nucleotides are TGTGCCAGCAGCCATAAAGTCAGCCAACCTTCCTATGGCTACACCTTC. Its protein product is CASSHKVSQPSYGYTF. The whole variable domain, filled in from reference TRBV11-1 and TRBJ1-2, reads EAEVAQSPRYKITEKSQAVAFWCDPISGHATLYWYRQILGQGPELLVQFQDESVVDDSQLPKDRFSAERLKGVDSTLKIQPAELGDSAMYLCASSHKVSQPSYGYTFGSGTRLTVV.